This paragraph covers one TCR beta chain sequence. Germline CDR1 SGHKS, CDR2 YYEKEE (reference sequence). CDR3 length: 15 amino acids. V dropped 1 base and J dropped 0 bases, with 11 bases sitting between them. TCRdb analysed the 5' RACE reads with MiXCR anew, one entry per CDR3 protein. The profile covers under 50,000 distinct CDR3 sequences, with approximately 9.6% appearing a single time and 12% taken by the ten largest. This specimen comes from a study of T-cell memory formation after mild COVID-19. This clonotype originated in an adult woman who had mild COVID-19 (a few samples of this study predate the infection). Cell type and time point are not known. Sequenced: PBMCs or a T cell subset sorted from them (not recorded which). The chain combines TRBV5-5 with TRBJ2-7; D call uncertain. CDR3 protein: CASSLSPSTSYEQYF. The CDR3 DNA reads TGTGCCAGCAGCTTGAGTCCCTCCACCTCCTACGAGCAGTACTTC.